The source of this T cell receptor (beta chain) is a study of T cells in Graves' hyperthyroidism and ophthalmopathy. For the study at large: The blood sample was taken at first diagnosis, before treatment began.

Amplification targeted TCR beta CDR3 regions from RNA transcripts. TCR CDR3 underwent first-round RT-PCR with the HTBI primer set. In TCRdb, the multiplex PCR reads were re-called with MiXCR into one record per CDR3 protein. The sample contains about 270,000 distinct CDR3 sequences, around 20% of which appear only once. This clonotype turned up a few times. Its antigen is undetermined. Orbital computed tomography, thyroid ultrasound, serum thyroxine and TRAb, and clinical symptoms together informed the diagnoses. Study observations and caveats: Before onset, by a median of approximately 6.2 months, the model predicted ophthalmopathy.

V was cut by 0 bases and J by 0 bases, with 10 bases left in between. In germline, CDR1 is SGDLS, CDR2 YYNGEE. CDR3 size: 17 residues. The chain is built from TRBV9 and TRBJ2-6; tentatively, D is TRBD1 (6 bases). Sequenced sample: blood. The source is a young man with Graves' ophthalmopathy. CDR3 bases: TGTGCCAGCAGCGTAGGGGGGACACTCTCTGGGGCCAACGTCCTGACTTTC. This codes for CASSVGGTLSGANVLTF.